The 5 T cell receptor beta chains reported below all come from one sample, sequenced in a study of cytomegalovirus exposure and HLA in healthy donors. The PCR had 60 Vbeta and 13 Jbeta primers. Generated by immunoSEQ multiplex PCR, the TCRdb table keeps only in-frame clones and is missing some. This table has 65,000 to 100,000 clones, about 74% appearing once. What was sequenced was PBMCs. Receptors originate from a middle-aged man in good health and CMV-seronegative.

This clone has a single count. V and J are TRBV6-5 and TRBJ2-7; 9 bases are a match to TRBD1. Germline V gene lookup returns CDR1 MNHEY and CDR2 SVGAGI. With 0 bases clipped from V and 0 bases from J, the junction kept 3 bases outside the gene matches. The CDR3 is 16 residues long. The CDR3: CASSYSRTGDSYEQYF. In nucleotides, the CDR3 is TGTGCCAGCAGTTACTCAAGGACAGGGGACTCCTACGAGCAGTACTTC.

In its sample, this clone was seen a few times. This chain joins TRBV9 and TRBJ2-7, with 8 bases lining up with TRBD2. There are 17 residues in the CDR3. The V and J ends lost 0 bases and 1 base, in that order; junction bases with no gene match: 9. CDR1 is SGDLS, CDR2 YYNGEE, per germline. The CDR3 nucleotides are TGTGCCAGCAGCGTAGCTACGTCGGCTAGCGGGTCCTACGAGCAGTACTTC. Translating it yields CASSVATSASGSYEQYF.

The chain couples TRBV19 to TRBJ2-3, with 7 positions matching TRBD2. From germline, CDR1 is LNHDA and CDR2 SQIVND (reference sequence). The length of the CDR3 is 15 residues. V trimming: 4 bases; J trimming: 0 bases; junction bases outside the gene matches: 4. CDR3 sequence: CASSKAGVSTDTQYF. In DNA form, the CDR3 reads TGTGCCAGTAGTAAGGCGGGGGTGAGCACAGATACGCAGTATTTT.

The chain uses TRBV7-2 and TRBJ1-1, with TRBD1 identical over 7 bases. Germline CDR1 is SGHTA and CDR2 is FQGNSA. With 5 bases clipped from V and 6 bases from J, the junction kept 3 bases outside the gene matches. CDR3 size: 12 residues. CDR3 in DNA: TGTGCCAGCAGCAACAGGGGATCTGAAGCTTTCTTT. Translated: CASSNRGSEAFF.

This chain joins TRBV13 and TRBJ2-1; D gene unclear. CDR1 is PRHDT and CDR2 is FYEKMQ in the germline V gene (reference sequence). V shed 5 bases and J shed 9 bases, with 8 bases lying between them. This CDR3 has 11 amino acids. CDR3 DNA sequence: TGTGCCAGCAGCCACATGGCTGAGCAGTTCTTC. It translates to CASSHMAEQFF.